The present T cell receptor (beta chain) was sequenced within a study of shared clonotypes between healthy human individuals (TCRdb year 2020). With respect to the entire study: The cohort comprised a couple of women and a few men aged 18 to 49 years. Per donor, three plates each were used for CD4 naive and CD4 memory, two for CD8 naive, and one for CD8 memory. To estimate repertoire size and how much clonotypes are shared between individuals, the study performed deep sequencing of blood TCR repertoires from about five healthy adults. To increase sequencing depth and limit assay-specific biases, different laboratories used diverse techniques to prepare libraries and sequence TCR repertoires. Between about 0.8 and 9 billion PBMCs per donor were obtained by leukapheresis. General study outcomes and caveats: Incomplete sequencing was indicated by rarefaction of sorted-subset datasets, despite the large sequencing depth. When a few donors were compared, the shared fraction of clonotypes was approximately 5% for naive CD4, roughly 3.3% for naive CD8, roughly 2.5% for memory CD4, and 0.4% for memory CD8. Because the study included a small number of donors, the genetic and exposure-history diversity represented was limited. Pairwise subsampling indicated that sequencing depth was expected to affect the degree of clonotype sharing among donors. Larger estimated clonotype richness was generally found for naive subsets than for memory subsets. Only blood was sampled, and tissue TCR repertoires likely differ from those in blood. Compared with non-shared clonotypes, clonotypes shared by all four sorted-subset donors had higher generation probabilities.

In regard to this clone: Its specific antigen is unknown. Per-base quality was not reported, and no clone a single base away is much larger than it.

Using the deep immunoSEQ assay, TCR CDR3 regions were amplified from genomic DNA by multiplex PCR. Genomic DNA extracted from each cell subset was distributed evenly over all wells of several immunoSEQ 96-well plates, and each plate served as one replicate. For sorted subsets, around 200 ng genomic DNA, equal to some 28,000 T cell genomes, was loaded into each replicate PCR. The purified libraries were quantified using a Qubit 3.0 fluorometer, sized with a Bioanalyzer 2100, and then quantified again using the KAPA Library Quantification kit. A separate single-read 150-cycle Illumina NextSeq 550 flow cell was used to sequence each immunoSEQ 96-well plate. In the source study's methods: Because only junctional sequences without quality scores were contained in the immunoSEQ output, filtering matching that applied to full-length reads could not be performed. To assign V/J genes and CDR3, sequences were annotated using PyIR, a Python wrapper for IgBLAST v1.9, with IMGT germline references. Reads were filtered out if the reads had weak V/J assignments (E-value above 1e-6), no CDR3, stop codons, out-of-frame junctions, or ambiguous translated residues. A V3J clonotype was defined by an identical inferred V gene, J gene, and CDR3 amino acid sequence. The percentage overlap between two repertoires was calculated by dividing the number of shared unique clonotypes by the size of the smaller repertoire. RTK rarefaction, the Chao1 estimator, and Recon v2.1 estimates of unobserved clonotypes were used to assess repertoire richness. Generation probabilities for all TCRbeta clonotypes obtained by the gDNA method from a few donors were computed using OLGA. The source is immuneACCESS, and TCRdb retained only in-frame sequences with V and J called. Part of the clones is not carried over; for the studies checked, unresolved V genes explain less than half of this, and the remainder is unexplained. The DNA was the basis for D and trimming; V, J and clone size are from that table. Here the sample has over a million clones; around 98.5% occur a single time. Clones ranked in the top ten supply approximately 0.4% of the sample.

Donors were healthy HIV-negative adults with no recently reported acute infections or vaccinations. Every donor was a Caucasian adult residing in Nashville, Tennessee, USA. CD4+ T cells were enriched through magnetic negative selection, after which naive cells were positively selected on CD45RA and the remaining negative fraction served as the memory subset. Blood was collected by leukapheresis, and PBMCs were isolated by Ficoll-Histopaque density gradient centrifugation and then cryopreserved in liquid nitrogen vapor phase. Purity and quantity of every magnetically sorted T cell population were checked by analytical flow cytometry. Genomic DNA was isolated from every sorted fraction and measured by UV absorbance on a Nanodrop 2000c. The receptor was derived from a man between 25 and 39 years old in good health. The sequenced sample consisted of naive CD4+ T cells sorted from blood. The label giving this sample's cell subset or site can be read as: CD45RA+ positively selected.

The CDR3 has the sequence CASSLAQASNQPQHF. In nucleotide form, the sequence is TGTGCCAGCAGCTTAGCACAGGCTAGCAATCAGCCCCAGCATTTT. The chain uses TRBV7-2 and TRBJ1-5; the D gene is perhaps TRBD1, on 5 matching bases. V lost 0 bases and J lost 0 bases; the stretch between them is 6 bases long. Sequences SGHTA (CDR1) and FQGNSA (CDR2) are obtained from the germline V gene. Including cysteine and phenylalanine, the CDR3 has 15 amino acids. Just the 45-base CDR3 DNA is kept, in frame starting at base 1.